The 11 T cell receptor beta chains below were found in one sample sequenced in a study of T cells in Graves' hyperthyroidism and ophthalmopathy. TCR beta CDR3 region amplification was performed from RNA transcripts. A set of HTBI primers served as the primers for a first-round RT-PCR of the TCR CDR3. From the multiplex PCR reads, TCRdb called clonotypes with MiXCR, one entry per CDR3 protein. Among approximately 600,000 distinct CDR3 sequences listed, around 14% were seen once. Material: blood. All receptors derive from a woman between 18 and 29 years old with Graves' ophthalmopathy.

This clonotype occurred once. V and J are TRBV6-1 and TRBJ1-3; TRBD1 agrees at 12 bases. The J segment lost 1 base and the V segment lost 8 bases, leaving 9 bases of the junction unmatched. The CDR3 consists of 17 residues. Germline lookup yields CDR1 MNHNS and CDR2 SASEGT. The CDR3 here is CASVRGTGGRSGNTIYF. The CDR3, as DNA: TGTGCCAGCGTCAGAGGGACAGGGGGCCGATCTGGAAACACCATATATTTT.

The chain couples TRBV7-2 to TRBJ2-2; D not resolved. This CDR3 has 17 residues. The V end was cut by 1 base, the J end by 0 bases, with 12 bases between. Germline CDR1 is SGHTA and CDR2 is FQGNSA. The CDR3 loop reads CASSLDLTRANTGELFF. In nucleotides, the CDR3 is TGTGCCAGCAGCTTAGATCTAACACGGGCGAACACCGGGGAGCTGTTTTTT.

This clonotype showed up just a few times. The V call is TRBV19, the J call TRBJ2-2, with a weak D call TRBD2 (5 bases). The germline V gene has CDR1 LNHDA and CDR2 SQIVND (reference sequence). The V end was cut by 3 bases, the J end by 5 bases, with 13 bases between. The CDR3 loop spans 15 amino acids. Here the CDR3 DNA reads TGTGCCAGTAGTATCGCCCCGGGGTTTACCGGGGAGCTGTTTTTT. Protein sequence: CASSIAPGFTGELFF.

The table lists this clonotype with a few counts. The gene calls are TRBV20-1 and TRBJ1-3, with unresolved D. Trimming removed 3 bases from V and 8 bases from J, with 8 bases in between. The CDR3 totals 11 residues. Germline assignment: CDR1 DFQATT and CDR2 SNEGSKA (reference sequence). Here the CDR3 DNA reads TGCAGTGCTAGGGCGGGTCACACCATATATTTT. This encodes CSARAGHTIYF.

This clonotype came up many times. This rearrangement joins TRBV5-1 to TRBJ1-1, with 7 positions matching TRBD1. After removal of 3 bases from V and 1 base from J, the junction contained 3 bases not matched to a gene. The germline CDR1 and CDR2 sequences are SGHRS and YFSETQ. The CDR3 is made up of 14 amino acids. DNA for the CDR3: TGCGCCAGCAGCTCCGGGACAGAGAACACTGAAGCTTTCTTT. Translation gives CASSSGTENTEAFF.

This clonotype was counted many times. The chain combines TRBV20-1 with TRBJ2-1; 8 bases are shared with TRBD2. Per germline, CDR1 DFQATT and CDR2 SNEGSKA (reference sequence). The CDR3 covers 13 residues. V was pared by 5 bases and J by 8 bases, with 8 bases of the junction left unmatched. Written as DNA, the CDR3 is TGCAGTGCTTATGAAGGACTAGCTTATGAGCAGTTCTTC. It translates to CSAYEGLAYEQFF.

There are many counts of this clonotype. The V gene is TRBV30, the J gene TRBJ1-6; D gene ambiguous. V was cut by 3 bases and J by 15 bases, with 12 bases left in between. Germline CDR1 and CDR2: GTSNPN and SVGIG (reference sequence). This CDR3 is built from 11 residues. The CDR3 coding sequence is TGTGCCTGGAGCGACTATACGGACCTCCACTTT. Amino acid sequence: CAWSDYTDLHF.

This clonotype was observed many times. The V gene is TRBV20-1, the J gene TRBJ2-7, with 8 bases aligning to TRBD1. The length of the CDR3 is 14 residues. Germline V CDR1 and CDR2: DFQATT, SNEGSKA (reference sequence). Trimming removed 5 bases from V and 5 bases from J; junction bases left unmatched: 11. The CDR3 DNA follows: TGCAGTGCTCTGTTAACTTTGACAGGGGACGAGCAGTACTTC. As protein: CSALLTLTGDEQYF.

The V gene is TRBV7-8, the J gene TRBJ1-1; TRBD1 matches at 7 bases. The germline CDR1 and CDR2 sequences are SGHVS and FQNEAQ. The CDR3 contains 16 residues. J was trimmed by 1 base and V by 1 base; bases with no gene match: 6. DNA of the CDR3: TGTGCCAGCAGCTTAGGTGGGACAGCAACGAACACTGAAGCTTTCTTT. Amino acids: CASSLGGTATNTEAFF.

This clonotype was recorded once. The genes are TRBV7-2 and TRBJ2-3, with 12 bases identical to TRBD2. The CDR3 loop spans 17 amino acids. Per germline, CDR1 SGHTA and CDR2 FQGNSA. V shed 8 bases and J 2 bases; nucleotides not matched to a gene: 11. CDR3: CASVVGLAGILTDTQYF. CDR3 DNA sequence: TGTGCCAGCGTTGTTGGACTAGCGGGGATCCTCACAGATACGCAGTATTTT.

In its sample, this clonotype was seen many times. The V call is TRBV12-3 or TRBV12-4, the J call TRBJ1-1; no reliable D call. V dropped 2 bases and J dropped 8 bases, with 21 bases sitting between them. The CDR3 runs to 16 residues. DNA of the CDR3: TGTGCCAGCAGTTTATTATGGGTTGACACCTCGGCGGAAGCTTTCTTT. Its translation: CASSLLWVDTSAEAFF.